This is a list of T cell receptor beta chains from one sample in a study of cytomegalovirus exposure and HLA in healthy donors. Profiling relied on immunoSEQ multiplex PCR, and the TCRdb table lists in-frame clones only, not all of them. Here the sample spans under 150,000 clones, around 78% being singletons. Sequencing input: PBMCs. Receptor source: a woman between 35 and 50 years old in good health and CMV-seropositive. Both conserved end residues are part of each CDR3. A D gene is named only where the DNA matches it firmly. Size is stated for part of the rows, as once, few or many counts, or as a class when the clone is expanded.

14	NA	TRBD1	TRBJ2-1	TRBV9	CASSVGPRTGEQFF	TGTGCCAGCAGCGTAGGCCCAAGGACAGGTGAGCAGTTCTTC
13	NA	NA	TRBJ2-7	TRBV2	CASSETGWAEQYF	TGTGCCAGCAGTGAAACGGGATGGGCCGAGCAGTACTTC
14	NA	TRBD1	TRBJ2-5	TRBV13	CASSADRAVETQYF	TGTGCCAGCAGCGCGGACAGGGCCGTCGAGACCCAGTACTTC
16	NA	NA	TRBJ1-4	TRBV7-2	CASSLGLTAFNEKLFF	TGTGCCAGCAGCTTAGGATTGACAGCATTTAATGAAAAACTGTTTTTT
14	NA	NA	TRBJ2-7	TRBV28	CASRPERWAYEQYF	TGTGCCAGCAGGCCGGAGAGATGGGCCTACGAGCAGTACTTC
13	NA	NA	TRBJ2-6	TRBV28	CASSGAGANVLTF	TGTGCCAGTTCCGGGGCTGGGGCCAACGTCCTGACTTTC
15	NA	TRBD2	TRBJ2-1	TRBV7-3	CASSLGVAGAFEQFF	TGTGCCAGCAGCTTAGGGGTAGCGGGGGCATTTGAGCAGTTCTTC
16	few	NA	TRBJ2-3	TRBV5-1	CASRPGGAADTDTQYF	TGCGCCAGCAGGCCTGGAGGGGCGGCCGACACAGATACGCAGTATTTT
13	NA	NA	TRBJ1-2	TRBV11-3	CASSFGQAYGYTF	TGTGCCAGCAGCTTCGGTCAGGCCTATGGCTACACCTTC
14	few	NA	TRBJ2-5	TRBV19	CASRRQGGKETQYF	TGTGCCAGTAGGAGACAGGGCGGGAAAGAGACCCAGTACTTC
15	once	TRBD2	TRBJ2-5	TRBV4-2	CASSQEERGGETQYF	TGTGCCAGCAGCCAAGAGGAGCGGGGTGGAGAGACCCAGTACTTC